The 17 T cell receptor beta chains below were found in one sample sequenced in a study of siplizumab effects on memory and regulatory T cells. The repertoire was sequenced with immunoSEQ multiplex PCR; TCRdb's copy has only in-frame clones and lacks some. Of nearly 85,000 clones detected, approximately 88% appear once; the ten largest clones hold about 1.4%. Material for sequencing was Tregs sorted from blood. The receptors stem from a human donor in good health.

This clone has a handful of counts. The V gene is TRBV2, the J gene TRBJ2-2; D ambiguous. The CDR3 sequence is 15 residues long. V lost 6 bases to trimming and J lost 4 bases, with 15 bases between them. The germline CDR1 and CDR2 sequences are SNHLY and FYNNEI. This CDR3 is CASSGTGWGTGELFF. The CDR3 coding sequence is TGTGCCAGCAGCGGCACGGGCTGGGGCACCGGGGAGCTGTTTTTT.

The chain has TRBV5-1 and TRBJ2-7; tentative D call: TRBD2 (7 bases). There are 14 residues in the CDR3. Trimming pared 0 bases from V and 7 bases from J, leaving 14 bases between. Germline CDR1 and CDR2: SGHRS and YFSETQ. The CDR3 reads CASSLVGGRGEQYF. The CDR3 nucleotides are TGCGCCAGCAGCTTGGTGGGGGGGCGAGGGGAGCAGTACTTC. Full variable domain (missing parts from reference TRBV5-1 and TRBJ2-7): KAGVTQTPRYLIKTRGQQVTLSCSPISGHRSVSWYQQTPGQGLQFLFEYFSETQRNKGNFPGRFSGRQFSNSRSEMNVSTLELGDSALYLCASSLVGGRGEQYFGPGTRLTVT.

The genes are TRBV7-3 and TRBJ1-6; D unclear. Looked up from germline, CDR1 is SGHTA and CDR2 is FQGTGA. V was trimmed by 5 bases and J by 5 bases, leaving 10 bases between them. This CDR3 region has 14 residues. CDR3 nucleotides: TGTGCCAGCAGCCCCTCCACCCATAATTCACCCCTCCACTTT. It codes for CASSPSTHNSPLHF.

The chain links TRBV5-6 to TRBJ1-1; D gene uncertain. There are 12 residues in the CDR3. The V end lost 1 base, the J end lost 11 bases, and 12 bases lay between the germline ends. The V gene's germline CDR1 is SGHDT and CDR2 YYEEEE. The CDR3: CASSLYGRVAFF. For the CDR3, the DNA is TGTGCCAGCAGCTTGTATGGGAGAGTGGCTTTCTTT.

This clone was recorded many times. This chain connects TRBV6-5 to TRBJ1-6; 7 bases line up with TRBD1. The germline CDR1 and CDR2 sequences are MNHEY and SVGAGI. The CDR3 totals 15 residues. V lost 6 bases to trimming and J lost 7 bases; unmatched junction nucleotides: 9. The CDR3 sequence: CASSFGQATNSPLHF. In DNA, the CDR3 is TGTGCCAGCAGCTTTGGACAGGCGACGAATTCACCCCTCCACTTT.

The genes are TRBV6-6 and TRBJ1-5, with TRBD1 matching 9 bases. CDR3 length equals 16 residues. The germline gives CDR1 MNHNY, CDR2 SVGAGI (reference sequence). V was clipped by 6 bases and J by 4 bases; unmatched bases: 10. Here the CDR3 reads CASRSLGTGSNQPQHF. DNA of the CDR3: TGTGCCAGCAGATCTCTCGGGACAGGGTCGAATCAGCCCCAGCATTTT.

The chain uses TRBV30 and TRBJ1-2, with a weak D call TRBD1 (6 bases). CDR1 is GTSNPN, CDR2 SVGIG, per germline (reference sequence). CDR3 size: 14 residues. The V gene lost 5 bases and the J gene lost 8 bases, with 21 bases spanning the gap. As DNA, the CDR3 is TGTGCCTGGGCCCTATTGACCCGGGGGCAAGGCTACACCTTC. It yields the protein CAWALLTRGQGYTF.

This chain links TRBV27 with TRBJ2-4; D perhaps matches TRBD2 (7 bases). Germline V gene sequence: CDR1 MNHEY, CDR2 SMNVEV (reference sequence). The CDR3 contains 16 residues. V was shortened by 6 bases and J by 7 bases, with 22 bases between the two germline ends. CDR3 nucleotide sequence: TGTGCCAGCAGCCCGGAGGGGGGAGGGGGGAAGAACATTCAGTACTTC. The encoded protein is CASSPEGGGGKNIQYF.

The rearrangement uses TRBV6-6 and TRBJ2-3, with D maybe TRBD2 (5 bases). This CDR3 region has 15 residues. V lost 6 bases to trimming and J lost 6 bases, with 19 bases between them. In germline, CDR1 is MNHNY, CDR2 SVGAGI (reference sequence). CDR3 in amino acids: CASSPRPGREDTQYF. In DNA form, the CDR3 reads TGTGCCAGCAGCCCACGGCCGGGGAGAGAGGATACGCAGTATTTT.

This chain connects TRBV5-6 to TRBJ1-1; D is undetermined. Germline V lookup: CDR1 SGHDT, CDR2 YYEEEE. Trimming cost V 4 bases and J 7 bases, with 8 bases left between them. The CDR3 has 11 amino acids. CDR3 nucleotide sequence: TGTGCCAGCAGCCGTGTAGGTGAAGCTTTCTTT. Translation: CASSRVGEAFF.

This chain connects TRBV10-3 to TRBJ1-1, with 10 bases aligning to TRBD1. The germline V gene has CDR1 ENHRY and CDR2 SYGVKD. The V segment lost 8 bases and the J segment 3 bases; nucleotides outside the gene matches: 3. The CDR3 sequence is 13 residues long. CDR3 nucleotides: TGTGCCATCTCCGGACAGGGGGACACTGAAGCTTTCTTT. Protein: CAISGQGDTEAFF.

V and J are TRBV28 and TRBJ1-1, with 7 bases identical to TRBD1. V lost 4 bases to trimming and J lost 8 bases; unmatched junction nucleotides: 10. CDR3 length: 14 amino acids. CDR1 is MDHEN and CDR2 is SYDVKM in the germline V gene. CDR3 residues: CASSSTGTVLEAFF. The DNA of the CDR3 is TGTGCCAGCAGTTCCACCGGGACAGTTCTAGAAGCTTTCTTT.

The chain uses TRBV27 and TRBJ2-2; D could derive from TRBD1 or TRBD2 (5 bases each). This CDR3 spans 15 amino acids. Germline V lookup: CDR1 MNHEY, CDR2 SMNVEV (reference sequence). Trimming removed 5 bases at V and 3 bases at J, with 13 bases between. CDR3: CASSPTGQHTGELFF. CDR3 DNA: TGTGCCAGCAGTCCCACGGGGCAGCACACCGGGGAGCTGTTTTTT.

This clone was picked up one time. The genes are TRBV29-1 and TRBJ1-4; a possible D gene is TRBD1 (6 bases). The CDR3 sequence is 19 residues long. V was clipped by 6 bases and J by 0 bases, with 26 bases between them. CDR1 is SQVTM, CDR2 ANQGSEA, per germline. The CDR3 region is CSVGSDRIGALATNEKLFF. CDR3 bases: TGCAGCGTCGGCTCAGACAGGATTGGGGCCCTTGCAACTAATGAAAAACTGTTTTTT.

The chain is built from TRBV6-1 and TRBJ2-1; 7 bases fit TRBD2. With V trimmed by 9 bases and J by 3 bases, 11 bases remained unmatched. There are 15 residues in the CDR3. Germline V CDR1 and CDR2: MNHNS, SASEGT. CDR3 nucleotides: TGTGCCAGTGCGAGACTAGCCTCAAGCTACAATGAGCAGTTCTTC. Translation: CASARLASSYNEQFF.

J is TRBJ2-5 and V is TRBV6-6; weak D call: TRBD1 (5 bases). This CDR3 has 11 residues. The ends were cut back, 5 bases at V and 8 bases at J, with 9 bases in the middle. From germline, CDR1 is MNHNY and CDR2 SVGAGI (reference sequence). The CDR3 reads CASSHDRTQYF. CDR3 sequence (DNA): TGTGCCAGCAGTCATGACAGAACCCAGTACTTC.

The genes are TRBV19 and TRBJ1-6; D is ambiguous. Germline CDR1 is LNHDA and CDR2 is SQIVND (reference sequence). Trimming removed 11 bases at V and 9 bases at J, with 26 bases between. CDR3 length: 16 amino acids. CDR3 nucleotide sequence: TGTGCCTCAGTAGTTACCACAGACCGTTTTCTTTCACCCCTCCACTTT. Encoded protein: CASVVTTDRFLSPLHF.